These 5 T cell receptor beta chains share one sample of origin, sequenced in a study of identical twins. A single record per CDR3 protein comes from TCRdb applying MiXCR to the 5' RACE reads. The sample holds some 730,000 distinct CDR3 sequences, roughly 18% seen once. Another study also made use of these data, one on T cells expressing NK-cell markers.

Sequenced input: PBMCs. These receptors all come from a young woman in good health.

The chain has TRBV19 and TRBJ1-2; 9 bases are a match to TRBD1. With V trimmed by 7 bases and J by 7 bases, 4 bases remained unmatched. CDR3 length: 12 residues. Germline V gene sequence: CDR1 LNHDA, CDR2 SQIVND (reference sequence). Written as DNA, the CDR3 is TGTGCCAGTACCGACAGGGGGTTTGGCTACACCTTC. Translating it yields CASTDRGFGYTF.

This clonotype was observed a few times. CDR3 protein: CASRVDGNYGYTF. CDR3 in DNA: TGTGCCAGCAGGGTGGACGGAAACTATGGCTACACCTTC. The chain is built from TRBV6-2 or TRBV6-3 and TRBJ1-2; no reliable D call. Germline V lookup: CDR1 MNHEY, CDR2 SVGEGT. This CDR3 is 13 amino acids long. The ends were cut back, 6 bases at V and 2 bases at J, with 10 bases in the middle.

This clonotype was picked up a small number of times. V is TRBV5-1 and J is TRBJ2-5; D gene uncertain. The CDR3 spans 15 residues. Germline assignment: CDR1 SGHRS and CDR2 YFSETQ. V was clipped by 2 bases and J by 1 base, with 12 bases between them. The CDR3 DNA reads TGCGCCAGCAGCTTAGGGTTAGGTGGCCAAGAGACCCAGTACTTC. Protein product: CASSLGLGGQETQYF.

V gene TRBV19 combines with J gene TRBJ2-1, with D unclear. Trimming stripped 3 bases from V and 10 bases from J, with 16 bases between. The CDR3 covers 14 residues. Germline CDR1 and CDR2: LNHDA and SQIVND (reference sequence). The CDR3 region has the DNA TGTGCCAGTAGTATGTTGGCGGCCCCTTGGGAGCAGTTCTTC. As protein: CASSMLAAPWEQFF.

The chain recombines TRBV20-1 with TRBJ2-7; 7 nucleotides line up with TRBD2. Germline V gene lookup returns CDR1 DFQATT and CDR2 SNEGSKA (reference sequence). The CDR3 is 15 amino acids. V lost 0 bases, J lost 2 bases, and 7 bases stayed unmatched. CDR3 sequence: CSARDPGLSAYEQYF. As DNA, the CDR3 is TGCAGTGCTAGAGACCCGGGACTATCCGCCTACGAGCAGTACTTC.